The subject of this entry is one T cell receptor beta chain. TCRdb keeps only in-frame clones here, not all; method: immunoSEQ multiplex PCR. The sample has 100,000 or so clones, just over 90% seen once. The entry originates in a study of siplizumab effects on memory and regulatory T cells. The CDR3 has 17 residues. With V trimmed by 4 bases and J by 2 bases, 8 bases remained unmatched. Germline lookup yields CDR1 MNHEY and CDR2 SMNVEV (reference sequence). The specimen was non-Treg CD4+ T cells sorted from blood. This clonotype was obtained from a human donor in good health. The gene calls are TRBV27 and TRBJ1-5; TRBD1 matches 10 bases. The CDR3 loop reads CASSSTSGTGGNQPQHF. The DNA of the CDR3 is TGTGCCAGCAGTTCAACCTCCGGGACAGGGGGCAATCAGCCCCAGCATTTT.